This T cell receptor (beta chain) was obtained from a study of Ad26.COV2.S vaccination and SARS-CoV-2 variants. Measured with immunoSEQ multiplex PCR; TCRdb has only the in-frame clones, and not every one. In the table there are hundreds of thousands of clones, roughly 90% of which are singletons. With 6 bases removed from V and 6 bases from J, the gap between germline ends came to 9 bases. CDR3 length equals 11 residues. CDR1 is MNHEY and CDR2 is SVGEGT in the germline V gene. Treatment noted: around 19 received Ad26.COV2.S at low or high dose, single or two shots; about 5 received placebo; per-sample allocation not given. The samples were gathered on day 63 after the first injection of vaccine or placebo.

The chain carries TRBV6-2 or TRBV6-3 and TRBJ2-7; the D is unclear. This sequence was found in a person between 18 and 60 years old who received the Ad26.COV2.S COVID-19 vaccine or a placebo. This specimen was peripheral blood, taken in a trial of Ad26.COV2.S vaccine versus placebo. For the CDR3, the DNA is TGTGCCAGCAGCGGAGCCCTCGAGCAGTACTTC. It is translated as CASSGALEQYF.